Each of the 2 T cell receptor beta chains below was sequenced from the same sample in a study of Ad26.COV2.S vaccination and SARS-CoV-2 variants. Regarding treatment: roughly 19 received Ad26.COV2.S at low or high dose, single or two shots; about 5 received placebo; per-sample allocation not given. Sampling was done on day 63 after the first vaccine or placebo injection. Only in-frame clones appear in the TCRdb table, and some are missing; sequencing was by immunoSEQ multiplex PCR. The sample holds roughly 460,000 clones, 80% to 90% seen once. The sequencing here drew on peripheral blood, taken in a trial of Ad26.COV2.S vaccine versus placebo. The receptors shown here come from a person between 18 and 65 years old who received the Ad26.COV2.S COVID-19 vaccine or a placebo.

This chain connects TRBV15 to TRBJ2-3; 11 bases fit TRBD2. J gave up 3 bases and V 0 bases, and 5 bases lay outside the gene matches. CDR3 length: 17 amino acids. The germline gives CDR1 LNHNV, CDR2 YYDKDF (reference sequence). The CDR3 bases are TGTGCCACCAGCAGAGAACCGACTAGCGGGGAGACAGATACGCAGTATTTT. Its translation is CATSREPTSGETDTQYF.

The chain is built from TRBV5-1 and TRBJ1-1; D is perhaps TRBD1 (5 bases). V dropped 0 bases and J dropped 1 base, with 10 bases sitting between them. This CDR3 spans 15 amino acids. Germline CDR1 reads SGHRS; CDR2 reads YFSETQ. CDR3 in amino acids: CASSLASGGNTEAFF. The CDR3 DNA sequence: TGCGCCAGCAGCTTGGCCTCGGGGGGGAACACTGAAGCTTTCTTT.